The next 16 T cell receptor beta chains were all read from a single sample in a study of shared clonotypes between healthy human individuals (dated by TCRdb to the early 2020s). Library preparation employed the immunoSEQ multiplex PCR assay. The source is immuneACCESS, and TCRdb retained only in-frame sequences with V and J called. Part of the clones is not carried over; for the studies checked, unresolved V genes explain less than half of this, and the remainder is unexplained. Present in this sample are 700,000 to 950,000 clones, around 96% of which were seen just once. The biggest ten clones account for under 0.3% of the sample. CD8 naive samples were obtained by positive selection for CCR7 among CD45RO-negative cells, yielding a CD45RA+CCR7+ population from which TemRA cells were excluded. Sequenced: naive CD8+ T cells sorted from blood. Interpreted using the paper, the cell subset or site label stands for: CD45RA+CCR7+. The receptors stem from a man aged 25 to 45 in good health.

This sequence joins TRBV2 and TRBJ1-5; no clear D gene. The CDR3 has 14 amino acids. Germline loops: CDR1 SNHLY, CDR2 FYNNEI. The V end lost 3 bases, the J end lost 7 bases, and 13 bases lay between the germline ends. The DNA for the CDR3 is TGTGCCAGCAGTGAGTACATCGTGGGGCAGCCCCAGCATTTT. Protein: CASSEYIVGQPQHF.

The J gene is TRBJ2-4, the V gene TRBV6-1, with a tentative D call TRBD2 (5 bases). Germline values: CDR1 MNHNS, CDR2 SASEGT. Deletions cut 2 bases from V and 8 bases from J, with 13 bases between. This CDR3 spans 14 amino acids. Here the CDR3 reads CASSEMVTGDIQYF. In DNA form, the CDR3 reads TGTGCCAGCAGTGAAATGGTGACCGGGGACATTCAGTACTTC.

This clone was seen once. The V and J genes are TRBV5-1 and TRBJ2-1, with a tentative D call TRBD2 (6 bases). CDR3 length: 15 amino acids. Trimming shortened V by 2 bases and J by 5 bases, and 14 bases separated the two germline ends. Germline CDR1 SGHRS, CDR2 YFSETQ. CDR3 in amino acids: CASSLTSYLDNEQFF. In DNA, the CDR3 is TGCGCCAGCAGCTTAACTAGCTATCTCGACAATGAGCAGTTCTTC.

V and J are TRBV19 and TRBJ2-1; D may correspond to TRBD1 or TRBD2 (5 bases each). Looked up from germline, CDR1 is LNHDA and CDR2 is SQIVND (reference sequence). This CDR3 spans 15 amino acids. V lost 0 bases and J lost 5, with 11 bases in between. This CDR3 is CASSIDDGANNEQFF. CDR3 DNA sequence: TGTGCCAGTAGTATAGATGACGGGGCCAACAATGAGCAGTTCTTC.

The V call is TRBV14, the J call TRBJ2-5; D remains ambiguous. CDR1 SGHDN and CDR2 FVKESK come from the germline V gene. V was pared by 0 bases and J by 0 bases, with 11 bases between. There are 16 residues in the CDR3. The CDR3 DNA sequence: TGTGCCAGCAGCCAAGATTTTCGGGCAGACCAAGAGACCCAGTACTTC. Its protein product is CASSQDFRADQETQYF.

The chain employs TRBV19 and TRBJ2-1, with D hard to call. The CDR3 spans 11 residues. Germline lookup yields CDR1 LNHDA and CDR2 SQIVND (reference sequence). Trimming pared 6 bases from V and 9 bases from J, leaving 9 bases between. CDR3 nucleotides: TGTGCCAGTAGCAGTCTCCTTGAGCAGTTCTTC. Translating it yields CASSSLLEQFF. The variable domain in full, with the rest retrieved from reference TRBV19 and TRBJ2-1, is DGGITQSPKYLFRKEGQNVTLSCEQNLNHDAMYWYRQDPGQGLRLIYYSQIVNDFQKGDIAEGYSVSREKKESFPLTVTSAQKNPTAFYLCASSSLLEQFFGPGTRLTVL.

The chain couples TRBV7-9 to TRBJ1-5, with 9 positions matching TRBD1. CDR1 and CDR2 from the germline V gene are SEHNR and FQNEAQ (reference sequence). This CDR3 comprises 14 residues. V dropped 7 bases and J dropped 6; count of bases not matched to a gene: 7. The CDR3 here is CASTLGQGSQPQHF. The CDR3 DNA sequence: TGTGCCAGCACCTTGGGACAGGGTAGTCAGCCCCAGCATTTT.

Notes on this clone: The sample contains more than one DNA sequence encoding this CDR3. The V gene is TRBV29-1, the J gene TRBJ2-1; the D gene is possibly TRBD2 (6 bases). The V and J ends lost 1 base and 0 bases respectively, with 10 bases between them. CDR1 and CDR2 from the germline V gene are SQVTM and ANQGSEA. The CDR3 extends over 15 amino acids. The CDR3 region is CSVEGRAGSYNEQFF. CDR3 sequence (DNA): TGCAGCGTTGAAGGTCGAGCGGGCTCCTACAATGAGCAGTTCTTC.

The chain is built from TRBV27 and TRBJ2-7; D may match TRBD1 or TRBD2 (5 bases each). With 3 bases removed from V and 0 bases from J, the gap between germline ends came to 12 bases. This CDR3 region has 15 residues. Germline CDR1 and CDR2: MNHEY and SMNVEV (reference sequence). CDR3 region: CASSLGVGISYEQYF. As DNA, the CDR3 is TGTGCCAGCAGTTTGGGGGTTGGTATCTCCTACGAGCAGTACTTC.

V gene TRBV5-1 combines with J gene TRBJ1-1, with D unresolved. Trimming removed 5 bases at V and 6 bases at J, with 20 bases between. CDR3 size: 15 residues. From germline, CDR1 is SGHRS and CDR2 YFSETQ. This CDR3 is CASSFYTGKFAEAFF. In DNA, the CDR3 is TGCGCCAGCAGTTTTTATACCGGGAAGTTCGCTGAAGCTTTCTTT. Variable domain in full (rest from reference TRBV5-1 and TRBJ1-1): KAGVTQTPRYLIKTRGQQVTLSCSPISGHRSVSWYQQTPGQGLQFLFEYFSETQRNKGNFPGRFSGRQFSNSRSEMNVSTLELGDSALYLCASSFYTGKFAEAFFGQGTRLTVV.

A word on this clone: One end of the junction varies from germline; a read error may be responsible. J is TRBJ1-3 and V is TRBV29-1; D possibly corresponds to TRBD1 (6 bases). CDR3 length: 14 amino acids. Per the germline V gene, CDR1 is SQVTM and CDR2 is ANQGSEA. Here the CDR3 DNA reads TGCAGCGCTGAAGAGACAGGATCTGGAAACACCATATATTTT. This gives the protein CSAEETGSGNTIYF.

The chain is built from TRBV28 and TRBJ2-1, with D perhaps being TRBD1 or TRBD2 (5 bases each). The CDR3 consists of 14 residues. Trimming removed 8 bases from V and 6 bases from J, with 17 bases in between. Germline CDR1 MDHEN, CDR2 SYDVKM. In DNA, the CDR3 is TGTGCCAGCCGCGCGACGGGGCGCGGCAATGAGCAGTTCTTC. Protein: CASRATGRGNEQFF.

The rearrangement joins TRBV29-1 to TRBJ1-1; D unclear. The length of the CDR3 is 12 residues. V lost 6 bases to trimming and J lost 7 bases, with 15 bases between them. Looked up from germline, CDR1 is SQVTM and CDR2 is ANQGSEA. The chain's CDR3 is CSVRTGVNEAFF. The DNA for the CDR3 is TGCAGCGTGCGAACCGGGGTAAATGAAGCTTTCTTT.

The chain couples TRBV29-1 to TRBJ1-1; 7 positions agree with TRBD1. V shed 7 bases, J shed 0 bases, and the junction held 14 bases outside the gene matches. CDR3 size: 16 residues. Germline values: CDR1 SQVTM, CDR2 ANQGSEA. In DNA, the CDR3 is TGCAGCGCTATCACAGGACAGGCAGGAATGAACACTGAAGCTTTCTTT. It specifies CSAITGQAGMNTEAFF.

This chain's CDR3 is CASSLERGASYEQYF. The CDR3, as DNA: TGTGCCAGCAGCTTAGAGAGGGGAGCTAGCTACGAGCAGTACTTC. The chain combines TRBV7-6 with TRBJ2-7; D tentatively fits TRBD1 or TRBD2 (5 bases each). V lost 1 base and J lost 3, with 13 bases in between. Germline V CDR1 and CDR2: SGHVS, FNYEAQ. CDR3 length equals 15 residues.

The V gene is TRBV7-2, the J gene TRBJ2-5; D unclear. V gave up 1 base and J gave up 1 base, with 4 bases separating them. Per germline, CDR1 SGHTA and CDR2 FQGNSA. The CDR3 extends over 13 amino acids. CDR3 amino acids: CASSLGAQETQYF. CDR3 DNA: TGTGCCAGCAGCTTAGGGGCCCAAGAGACCCAGTACTTC.